Listed below are T cell receptor beta chains from one sample, sequenced in a study of T cell responses to AZD1222 COVID-19 vaccine. The protocol was immunoSEQ multiplex PCR, while the TCRdb copy is restricted to in-frame clones and leaves out a portion. In the table there are 140,000 to 150,000 clones, around 90% of which are singletons. The source was peripheral blood, collected on day 0 of AZD1222 vaccination. The source is an adult in good health. CDR3s include the opening cysteine and the closing phenylalanine or tryptophan. D genes are given only for firm matches. The size field is filled for only some rows; it gives once, few, many or a size class.

v_call: TRBV30; j_call: TRBJ2-2; clone_size: .; d_call: .; cdr3_aa: CAWSRVAVTGELFF; cdr3_nt: TGTGCCTGGAGCAGGGTAGCGGTTACCGGGGAGCTGTTTTTT
v_call: TRBV5-1; j_call: TRBJ2-3; clone_size: once; d_call: TRBD1; cdr3_aa: CASSPGQGKTDTQYF; cdr3_nt: TGCGCCAGCAGCCCCGGACAGGGGAAGACAGATACGCAGTATTTT
v_call: TRBV19; j_call: TRBJ1-5; clone_size: .; d_call: .; cdr3_aa: CASSIAGARNQPQHF; cdr3_nt: TGTGCCAGTAGTATAGCGGGGGCGCGGAATCAGCCCCAGCATTTT
v_call: TRBV6-5; j_call: TRBJ1-6; clone_size: .; d_call: TRBD1; cdr3_aa: CASSYSPGGSPLHF; cdr3_nt: TGTGCCAGCAGTTACTCGCCAGGGGGATCACCCCTCCACTTT
v_call: TRBV6-5; j_call: TRBJ1-6; clone_size: .; d_call: .; cdr3_aa: CASGSGNSPLHF; cdr3_nt: TGTGCCAGCGGGTCTGGAAATTCACCCCTCCACTTT
v_call: TRBV6-2/TRBV6-3; j_call: TRBJ2-3; clone_size: .; d_call: .; cdr3_aa: CASSPYGFSTDTQYF; cdr3_nt: TGTGCCAGCAGCCCCTATGGCTTTAGCACAGATACGCAGTATTTT
v_call: TRBV5-8; j_call: TRBJ1-5; clone_size: once; d_call: .; cdr3_aa: CASSSMGKSNQPQHF; cdr3_nt: TGTGCCAGCAGCTCGATGGGGAAAAGCAATCAGCCCCAGCATTTT
v_call: TRBV6-5; j_call: TRBJ2-2; clone_size: .; d_call: TRBD2; cdr3_aa: CASLLAGGAAGELFF; cdr3_nt: TGTGCCAGCCTCCTAGCGGGAGGGGCGGCCGGGGAGCTGTTTTTT
v_call: TRBV24-1; j_call: TRBJ2-2; clone_size: once; d_call: TRBD2; cdr3_aa: CATSDTLAGGTGELFF; cdr3_nt: TGTGCCACCAGTGACACTCTAGCGGGAGGAACCGGGGAGCTGTTTTTT
v_call: TRBV5-5; j_call: TRBJ2-1; clone_size: .; d_call: TRBD2; cdr3_aa: CASSLGLAAIGGEQFF; cdr3_nt: TGTGCCAGCAGCTTGGGACTAGCGGCAATAGGGGGTGAGCAGTTCTTC
v_call: TRBV9; j_call: TRBJ2-7; clone_size: .; d_call: TRBD2; cdr3_aa: CASSVGSFGGALPYEQYF; cdr3_nt: TGTGCCAGCAGCGTAGGGAGCTTCGGGGGGGCCCTTCCCTACGAGCAGTACTTC